The 9 T cell receptor beta chains reported below all come from one sample, sequenced in a study of blood T cell repertoires in COVID-19. Some clones are missing from TCRdb's copy, which holds only in-frame ones; the method was immunoSEQ multiplex PCR. This sample has about 240,000 clones, with approximately 83% found just once. The material sequenced was PBMCs or T cells enriched from blood (not recorded which). These TCRs come from a woman aged 40-49 years who had been exposed to COVID-19.

The rearrangement joins TRBV2 to TRBJ1-2; D may be TRBD1 (6 bases). Germline V gene lookup returns CDR1 SNHLY and CDR2 FYNNEI. V was pared by 5 bases and J by 4 bases, with 17 bases between. The CDR3 totals 15 residues. Here the CDR3 reads CASSYRQAASYGYTF. The DNA of the CDR3 is TGTGCCAGCAGTTACAGACAGGCGGCCTCCTATGGCTACACCTTC.

The V gene is TRBV15, the J gene TRBJ1-5, with 10 bases fitting TRBD1. The CDR3 extends over 19 amino acids. J was trimmed by 1 base and V by 5 bases; bases with no gene match: 14. The germline CDR1 and CDR2 sequences are LNHNV and YYDKDF (reference sequence). The CDR3 DNA reads as TGTGCCACCAGCGCGACACTGACAGGGGGCGAGTGGAGCAATCAGCCCCAGCATTTT. As protein: CATSATLTGGEWSNQPQHF.

The chain joins TRBV18 to TRBJ2-7, with D possibly TRBD1 on 6 matching bases. Germline loops: CDR1 KGHSH, CDR2 LQKENI. Trimming shortened V by 6 bases and J by 4 bases, and 13 bases separated the two germline ends. The CDR3 is made up of 13 amino acids. CDR3 loop: CASSPRDTYEQYF. The CDR3 DNA reads as TGTGCCAGCTCTCCCCGGGACACTTACGAGCAGTACTTC.

The chain couples TRBV9 to TRBJ1-1, with D possibly being TRBD1 (6 bases). The CDR3 is 14 residues long. Trimming stripped 5 bases from V and 7 bases from J, with 18 bases between. Germline loops: CDR1 SGDLS, CDR2 YYNGEE. The CDR3, as DNA: TGTGCCAGCAGTCCACCCTCAGGGGCTCTTGAAGCTTTCTTT. Protein: CASSPPSGALEAFF.

The gene calls are TRBV5-4 and TRBJ2-7; D is uncertain. Germline V CDR1 and CDR2: SGHNT, YYREEE (reference sequence). The CDR3 has 14 amino acids. V gave up 4 bases and J gave up 2 bases, with 13 bases separating them. The CDR3 loop reads CASSPRQGTYEQYF. CDR3 in DNA: TGTGCCAGCAGCCCTCGACAAGGTACCTACGAGCAGTACTTC.

The CDR3 bases are TGTGCCAGCAGTTACAGAAAGGGGGACCAGCATTTT. Encoded protein: CASSYRKGDQHF. The V gene is TRBV6-2 or TRBV6-3, the J gene TRBJ1-5, with TRBD1 as a possible D gene (6 bases). This CDR3 has 12 amino acids. Trimming removed 2 bases at V and 12 bases at J, with 11 bases between. Germline V CDR1 and CDR2: MNHEY, SVGEGT.

The rearrangement links TRBV7-3 to TRBJ1-1, with D perhaps matching TRBD1 (5 bases). Germline loops: CDR1 SGHTA, CDR2 FQGTGA. The CDR3 contains 14 residues. V gave up 1 base and J gave up 6 bases, with 12 bases separating them. CDR3 amino acids: CASSLSGAASEAFF. The CDR3 nucleotides are TGTGCCAGCAGCTTAAGTGGGGCAGCCTCTGAAGCTTTCTTT. The variable domain in full, with the rest retrieved from reference TRBV7-3 and TRBJ1-1, is GAGVSQTPSNKVTEKGKYVELRCDPISGHTALYWYRQSLGQGPEFLIYFQGTGAADDSGLPNDRFFAVRPEGSVSTLKIQRTERGDSAVYLCASSLSGAASEAFFGQGTRLTVV.

In this sample, this clone turned up once. The chain joins TRBV3-1 (or the pseudogene TRBV3-2) to TRBJ2-1; 14 nucleotides line up with TRBD2. The CDR3 is 20 amino acids. V shed 0 bases and J 0 bases; nucleotides not matched to a gene: 7. Germline CDR1 and CDR2: LGHDT and YNNKEL (reference sequence). CDR3 DNA sequence: TGTGCCAGCAGCCAAGATCGGGGACTAGCGGGGGCAAGCTCCTACAATGAGCAGTTCTTC. It translates to CASSQDRGLAGASSYNEQFF.

The V gene is TRBV5-1, the J gene TRBJ2-5, with D possibly matching TRBD1 (5 bases). The CDR3 has 15 residues. Germline CDR1 is SGHRS and CDR2 is YFSETQ. V was clipped by 4 bases and J by 2 bases, with 15 bases between them. The CDR3 protein is CASSPSGQEQETQYF. DNA for the CDR3: TGCGCCAGCAGCCCCTCCGGACAAGAACAAGAGACCCAGTACTTC. Drawing the rest from reference TRBV5-1 and TRBJ2-5, the complete variable domain is KAGVTQTPRYLIKTRGQQVTLSCSPISGHRSVSWYQQTPGQGLQFLFEYFSETQRNKGNFPGRFSGRQFSNSRSEMNVSTLELGDSALYLCASSPSGQEQETQYFGPGTRLLVL.